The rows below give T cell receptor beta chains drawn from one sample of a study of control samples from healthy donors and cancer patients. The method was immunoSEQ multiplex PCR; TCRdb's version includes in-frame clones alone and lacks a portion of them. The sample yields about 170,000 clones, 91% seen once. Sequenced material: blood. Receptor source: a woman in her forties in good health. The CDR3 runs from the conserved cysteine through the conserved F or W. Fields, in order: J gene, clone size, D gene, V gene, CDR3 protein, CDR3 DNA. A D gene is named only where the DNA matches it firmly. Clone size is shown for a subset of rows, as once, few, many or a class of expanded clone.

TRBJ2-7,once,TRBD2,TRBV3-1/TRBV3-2,CASSQQGTGGYEQYF,TGTGCCAGCAGCCAGCAGGGAACGGGGGGTTACGAGCAGTACTTC
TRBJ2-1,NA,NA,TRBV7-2,CASSGVSSYNEQFF,TGTGCCAGCAGTGGCGTTAGCTCCTACAATGAGCAGTTCTTC
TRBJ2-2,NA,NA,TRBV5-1,CASSSISQRSPGELFF,TGCGCCAGCAGCTCTATCTCCCAGAGATCCCCCGGGGAGCTGTTTTTT
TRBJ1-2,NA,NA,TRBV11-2,CASSLDLGASGYTF,TGTGCCAGCAGCTTAGATCTGGGGGCAAGTGGCTACACCTTC
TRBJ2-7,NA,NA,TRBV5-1,CASSWLGPTWGYEQYF,TGCGCCAGCAGCTGGTTGGGCCCAACCTGGGGTTACGAGCAGTACTTC
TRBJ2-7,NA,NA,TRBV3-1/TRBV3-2,CASSQEGYRGYEQYF,TGTGCCAGCAGCCAAGAAGGGTACCGAGGGTACGAGCAGTACTTC
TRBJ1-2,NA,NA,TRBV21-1,CASTSNYGYTF,TGTGCCAGCACCTCTAACTATGGCTACACCTTC
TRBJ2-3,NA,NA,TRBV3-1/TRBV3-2,CASTTSGAPQYF,TGTGCCAGCACCACCTCGGGGGCGCCACAGTATTTT
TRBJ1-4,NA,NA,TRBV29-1,CSVELDRERLFF,TGCAGCGTTGAATTGGACCGAGAACGGCTGTTTTTT
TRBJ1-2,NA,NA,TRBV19,CASSWRSNYGYTF,TGTGCCAGTAGTTGGAGGAGTAACTATGGCTACACCTTC
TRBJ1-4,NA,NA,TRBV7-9,CASSSTGEVNEKLFF,TGTGCCAGCAGCTCAACCGGGGAGGTCAATGAAAAACTGTTTTTT
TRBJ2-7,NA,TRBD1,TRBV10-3,CAIRNTTGYHEQYF,TGTGCCATCAGGAATACGACAGGGTACCACGAGCAGTACTTC
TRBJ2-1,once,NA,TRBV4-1,CASQGGNEQFF,TGCGCCAGCCAGGGGGGCAATGAGCAGTTCTTC
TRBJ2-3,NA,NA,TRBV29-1,CSVEPSNVGTDTQYF,TGCAGCGTTGAACCCAGTAATGTTGGCACAGATACGCAGTATTTT
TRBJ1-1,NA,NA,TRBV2,CASSVTGPETEAFF,TGTGCCAGCAGTGTGACAGGACCCGAGACTGAAGCTTTCTTT
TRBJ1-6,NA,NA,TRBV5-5,CASSLGVNSPLHF,TGTGCCAGCAGCTTAGGCGTTAATTCACCCCTCCACTTT
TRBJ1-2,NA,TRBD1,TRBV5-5,CASSYGTVGGYTF,TGTGCCAGCAGCTATGGGACAGTTGGCGGCTACACCTTC
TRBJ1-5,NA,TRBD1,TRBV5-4,CASSPGTGRNQPQHF,TGTGCCAGCAGCCCCGGGACAGGAAGGAATCAGCCCCAGCATTTT
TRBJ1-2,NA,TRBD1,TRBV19,CASSTPTGAHYGYTF,TGTGCCAGTAGTACACCGACAGGGGCCCACTATGGCTACACCTTC
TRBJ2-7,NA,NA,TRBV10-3,CAISESPQGREQYF,TGTGCCATCAGTGAGTCTCCGCAGGGCCGGGAGCAGTACTTC
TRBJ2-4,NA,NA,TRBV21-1,CASSLGDRGRLAKNIQYF,TGTGCCAGCAGCTTAGGGGACAGGGGACGGCTAGCCAAAAACATTCAGTACTTC
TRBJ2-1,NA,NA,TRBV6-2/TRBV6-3,CASSSLPDSYNEQFF,TGTGCCAGCAGTTCATTGCCCGATTCCTACAATGAGCAGTTCTTC
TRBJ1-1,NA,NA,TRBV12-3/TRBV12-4,CASSLSTSTEAFF,TGTGCCAGCAGTTTATCGACGAGCACTGAAGCTTTCTTT
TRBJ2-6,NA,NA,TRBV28,CASSSVGSGANVLTF,TGTGCCAGCAGTTCCGTAGGCTCTGGGGCCAACGTCCTGACTTTC
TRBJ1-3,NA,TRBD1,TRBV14,CASSHRDRLISGNTIYF,TGTGCCAGCAGCCACCGGGACAGACTAATATCTGGAAACACCATATATTTT
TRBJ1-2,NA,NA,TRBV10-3,CAISFSGYGYTF,TGTGCCATCAGCTTTTCAGGGTACGGCTACACCTTC
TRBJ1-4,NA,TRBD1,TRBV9,CASSVDRWDEKLFF,TGTGCCAGCAGCGTGGACAGGTGGGATGAAAAACTGTTTTTT
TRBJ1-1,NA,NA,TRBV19,CASSQGTLARTEAFF,TGTGCCAGTAGTCAGGGGACCCTGGCCCGCACTGAAGCTTTCTTT
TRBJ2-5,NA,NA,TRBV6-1,CASSEVTGGQETQYF,TGTGCCAGCAGTGAAGTAACAGGCGGACAAGAGACCCAGTACTTC
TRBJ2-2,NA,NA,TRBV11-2,CASSLMGGPGELFF,TGTGCCAGCAGCTTGATGGGGGGGCCCGGGGAGCTGTTTTTT
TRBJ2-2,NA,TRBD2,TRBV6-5,CASSYQWTSPTGELFF,TGTGCCAGCAGTTACCAATGGACTAGCCCCACCGGGGAGCTGTTTTTT
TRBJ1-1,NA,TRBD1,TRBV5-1,CASSRWTGLNTEAFF,TGCGCCAGCAGCCGATGGACAGGACTAAACACTGAAGCTTTCTTT
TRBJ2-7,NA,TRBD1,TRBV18,CASSLGQGYEQYF,TGTGCCAGCTCACTGGGACAGGGCTACGAGCAGTACTTC
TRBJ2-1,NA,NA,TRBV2,CASSEEGGTYNEQFF,TGTGCCAGCAGTGAAGAGGGGGGGACTTACAATGAGCAGTTCTTC
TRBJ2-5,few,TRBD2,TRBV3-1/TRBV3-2,CASQPSLAGGRETQYF,TGTGCCAGCCAGCCCTCCCTAGCGGGGGGTCGGGAGACCCAGTACTTC
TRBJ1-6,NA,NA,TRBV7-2,CASSPTGTAIDYNSPLHF,TGTGCCAGCAGCCCAACGGGGACGGCGATTGACTATAATTCACCCCTCCACTTT
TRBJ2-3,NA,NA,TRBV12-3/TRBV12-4,CASGKAITDTQYF,TGTGCCAGCGGTAAGGCGATCACAGATACGCAGTATTTT